This T cell receptor (beta chain) is drawn from a study of vaccination and CD4 T cells after COVID-19. The V gene's germline CDR1 is SEHNR and CDR2 FQNEAQ (reference sequence). This CDR3 region has 13 residues. The V end lost 2 bases, the J end lost 6 bases, and 10 bases lay between the germline ends. This sample's treatment: 10-day PBMC culture with coronavirus spike peptide pools or control peptides (ViraFEST assay). PBMCs were cultured at fewer than 2.5 million per well with 8 to 10 IU/ml IL-2 and approximately 9.6 ug/ml peptide pools. Sequenced with the Oncomine TCR Beta short-read assay was DNA taken from cultured CD4+ T cells. The template was genomic DNA from cultured CD4+ T cells. TCRdb processed the PCR reads anew with MiXCR; each CDR3 protein has one entry. The sample includes approximately 20,000 distinct CDR3 sequences, less than 50% of them seen just once. In this sample, this clonotype turned up a few times. Its target is unknown.

The sequenced sample consisted of cultured CD4+ T cells from blood. This clonotype was obtained from a human donor with COVID-19. The V gene is TRBV7-9, the J gene TRBJ1-1, with a weak D call TRBD1 (5 bases). CDR3 protein: CASSLRGGSEAFF. The CDR3 DNA is TGTGCCAGCAGCTTAAGGGGAGGCTCTGAAGCTTTCTTT.